This record looks at one T cell receptor (beta chain) sequence and its context. Its specificity is unknown. This specimen belongs to a study of response to subunit inactivated influenza vaccine. The CDR3 totals 14 residues. The germline gives CDR1 LNHDA, CDR2 SQIVND (reference sequence). V was trimmed by 3 bases and J by 6 bases, leaving 12 bases between them. Findings and limits, study-wide: Few additional T cells are recruited per seasonal influenza vaccination, authors suggested.

TCRdb re-called the RT-PCR reads through MiXCR, storing one row per CDR3 protein. The sample shows 550,000 to 800,000 distinct CDR3 sequences, approximately 14% of them seen only once. This clonotype was obtained from a man aged 45-65 years who received an inactivated influenza vaccine. This rearrangement joins TRBV19 to TRBJ2-4; D is uncertain. Sequenced material: PBMCs from blood, taken approximately 15 days before vaccination. This CDR3 reads CASSIPGLVNIQYF. Here the CDR3 DNA reads TGTGCCAGTAGTATCCCAGGCTTGGTAAACATTCAGTACTTC.